The 13 T cell receptor beta chains below were found in one sample sequenced in a study of T cell responses to AZD1222 COVID-19 vaccine. The data were produced by immunoSEQ multiplex PCR, yet TCRdb's version contains in-frame clones alone and is incomplete. The sample includes tens of thousands of clones, about nine tenths seen only once; the top ten take around 9.6%. Sample: peripheral blood, taken on day 0 of AZD1222 vaccination. The source is an adult in good health.

The chain recombines TRBV7-2 with TRBJ2-7; 7 bases are a match to TRBD1. This CDR3 spans 14 amino acids. Germline V lookup: CDR1 SGHTA, CDR2 FQGNSA. Trimming at V came to 6 bases and at J to 4 bases, leaving 9 bases not matched to a gene. Here the CDR3 DNA reads TGTGCCAGCAGGCCCCCGGCGACAGGGTACGAGCAGTACTTC. Its translation is CASRPPATGYEQYF.

This clone turned up a few times. This chain links TRBV7-6 with TRBJ2-5; 9 nucleotides agree with TRBD2. CDR1 is SGHVS, CDR2 FNYEAQ, per germline. Unmatched junction bases numbered 4, after V lost 2 bases and J lost 3 bases. This CDR3 has 15 residues. This CDR3 is CASSLWRGGEETQYF. Written as DNA, the CDR3 is TGTGCCAGCAGCTTATGGCGGGGGGGTGAAGAGACCCAGTACTTC.

This clone was found a few times. This chain joins TRBV29-1 and TRBJ2-5; 13 bases are a match to TRBD2. Germline V CDR1 and CDR2: SQVTM, ANQGSEA. This CDR3 is built from 15 residues. In nucleotides, the CDR3 is TGCACTGGGACTAGCGGGGATCGACCCCAAGAGACCCAGTACTTC. Protein: CTGTSGDRPQETQYF. Using reference TRBV29-1 and TRBJ2-5 for the parts outside the CDR3, the full variable domain is SAVISQKPSRDICQRGTSLTIQCQVDSQVTMMFWYRQQPGQSLTLIATANQGSEATYESGFVIDKFPISRPNLTFSTLTVSNMSPEDSSIYLCTGTSGDRPQETQYFGPGTRLLVL.

The CDR3 sequence is CASSFRPGGDQETQYF. The CDR3 nucleotides are TGTGCCAGCAGCTTTCGCCCAGGGGGAGACCAAGAGACCCAGTACTTC. V is TRBV7-9 and J is TRBJ2-5; the match to TRBD1 covers 7 bases. CDR1 SEHNR and CDR2 FQNEAQ come from the germline V gene (reference sequence). The junction had 7 bases not matched to a gene; V was cut back by 3 bases and J by 0 bases. This CDR3 is built from 16 residues.

This clone was detected only once. The chain joins TRBV6-6 to TRBJ1-3; D possibly corresponds to TRBD1 (6 bases). Germline lookup yields CDR1 MNHNY and CDR2 SVGAGI (reference sequence). V was pared by 6 bases and J by 8 bases, with 17 bases between. The CDR3 spans 14 residues. The CDR3 here is CASRERQVGDTIYF. The CDR3 bases are TGTGCCAGCAGAGAAAGACAGGTCGGGGACACCATATATTTT.

V is TRBV6-5 and J is TRBJ2-1; perhaps TRBD2 as D (5 bases). With 7 bases removed from V and 5 bases from J, the gap between germline ends came to 12 bases. In germline, CDR1 is MNHEY, CDR2 SVGAGI. This CDR3 region has 13 residues. The CDR3 region has the DNA TGTGCCAGCACCCCTCGACTAAACAATGAGCAGTTCTTC. It yields the protein CASTPRLNNEQFF.

This sequence joins TRBV18 and TRBJ2-1, with 12 positions matching TRBD2. The V gene end was trimmed by 1 base and the J gene end by 3 bases; junction bases not matched to a gene: 13. Germline-derived CDR1 and CDR2 are KGHSH and LQKENI. The CDR3 consists of 20 residues. Here the CDR3 reads CASSPLILAGGKKNYNEQFF. CDR3 DNA: TGTGCCAGCTCACCACTCATTCTAGCGGGAGGGAAAAAAAACTACAATGAGCAGTTCTTC.

The table lists this clone with a count of one. The V call is TRBV5-1, the J call TRBJ2-3, with 7 bases fitting TRBD2. The CDR3 is made up of 16 amino acids. CDR1 and CDR2 from the germline V gene are SGHRS and YFSETQ. The V segment lost 4 bases and the J segment 0 bases; nucleotides outside the gene matches: 8. CDR3 sequence: CASSLSGRQSTDTQYF. The DNA of the CDR3 is TGCGCCAGCAGCCTCTCCGGGAGGCAGAGCACAGATACGCAGTATTTT.

This chain links TRBV24-1 with TRBJ1-3; no definite D call. CDR3 length: 16 residues. Trimming cost V 1 base and J 0 bases, with 9 bases left between them. CDR1 KGHDR and CDR2 SFDVKD come from the germline V gene. This CDR3 is CATSDLWLRSGNTIYF. CDR3 DNA: TGTGCCACCAGTGATTTATGGCTGCGCTCTGGAAACACCATATATTTT.

This clone was seen just once. Here the CDR3 DNA reads TGTGCCATCAGTGAGTCAGCGGGGACTCAGTATGGCTACACCTTC. Translated, it gives CAISESAGTQYGYTF. This chain connects TRBV10-3 to TRBJ1-2, with D possibly TRBD1 on 5 matching bases. V was trimmed by 0 bases and J by 5 bases, leaving 13 bases between them. The germline CDR1 and CDR2 sequences are ENHRY and SYGVKD. The CDR3 totals 15 residues.

The rearrangement joins TRBV2 to TRBJ1-2; 7 bases are a match to TRBD1. The CDR3 is made up of 13 amino acids. With V trimmed by 3 bases and J by 8 bases, 6 bases remained unmatched. Looked up from germline, CDR1 is SNHLY and CDR2 is FYNNEI. In DNA form, the CDR3 reads TGTGCCAGCAGTGACTCCACAGGGGAAGGCTACACCTTC. Protein sequence: CASSDSTGEGYTF.

The chain carries TRBV30 and TRBJ1-4; 7 nucleotides agree with TRBD1. This CDR3 spans 14 amino acids. Germline lookup yields CDR1 GTSNPN and CDR2 SVGIG (reference sequence). V was pared by 4 bases and J by 8 bases, with 10 bases of the junction left unmatched. CDR3 coding DNA: TGTGCCTGGACCGCCCAGACAGGGCTCGAAAAACTGTTTTTT. Translating gives CAWTAQTGLEKLFF.

The chain uses TRBV5-6 and TRBJ2-4; D remains ambiguous. The V and J ends lost 4 bases and 6 bases respectively, with 23 bases between them. CDR3 size: 17 residues. Germline lookup yields CDR1 SGHDT and CDR2 YYEEEE. The CDR3 here is CASSLLRVLGHGNIQYF. CDR3 nucleotides: TGTGCCAGCAGCCTCCTCCGGGTCCTGGGTCACGGAAACATTCAGTACTTC.